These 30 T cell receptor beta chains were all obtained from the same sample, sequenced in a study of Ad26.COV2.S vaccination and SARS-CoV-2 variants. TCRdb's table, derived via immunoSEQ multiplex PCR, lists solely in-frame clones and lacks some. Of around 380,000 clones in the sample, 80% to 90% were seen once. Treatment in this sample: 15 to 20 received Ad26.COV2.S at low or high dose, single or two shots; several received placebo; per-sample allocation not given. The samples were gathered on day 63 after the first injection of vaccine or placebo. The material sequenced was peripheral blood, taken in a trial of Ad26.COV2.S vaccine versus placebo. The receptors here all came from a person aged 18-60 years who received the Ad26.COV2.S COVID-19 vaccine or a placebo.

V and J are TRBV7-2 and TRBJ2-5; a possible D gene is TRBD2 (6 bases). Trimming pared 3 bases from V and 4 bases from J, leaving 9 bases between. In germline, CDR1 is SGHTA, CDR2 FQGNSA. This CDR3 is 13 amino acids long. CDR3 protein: CASSLAGTETQYF. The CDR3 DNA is TGTGCCAGCAGCTTGGCGGGGACAGAGACCCAGTACTTC.

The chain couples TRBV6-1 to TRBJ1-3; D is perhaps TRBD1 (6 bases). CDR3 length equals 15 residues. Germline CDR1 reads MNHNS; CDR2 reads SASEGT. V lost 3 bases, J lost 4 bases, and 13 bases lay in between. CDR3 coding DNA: TGTGCCAGCAGTGAGGGGCAGGGGTCGGGAAACACCATATATTTT. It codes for CASSEGQGSGNTIYF.

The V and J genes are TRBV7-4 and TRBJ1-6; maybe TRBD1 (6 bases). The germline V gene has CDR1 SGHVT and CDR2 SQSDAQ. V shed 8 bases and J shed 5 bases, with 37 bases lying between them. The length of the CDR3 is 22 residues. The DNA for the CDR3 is TGTGCCAGCGAACACCCAACCCCTCCCGGACAGATTCAACTCCCACATAATTCACCCCTCCACTTT. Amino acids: CASEHPTPPGQIQLPHNSPLHF.

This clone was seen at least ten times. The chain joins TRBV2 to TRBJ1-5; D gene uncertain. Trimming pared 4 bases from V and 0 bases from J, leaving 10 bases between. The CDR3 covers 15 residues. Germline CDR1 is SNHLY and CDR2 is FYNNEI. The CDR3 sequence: CASSVGGASNQPQHF. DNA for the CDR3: TGTGCCAGCAGTGTTGGAGGTGCTAGCAATCAGCCCCAGCATTTT.

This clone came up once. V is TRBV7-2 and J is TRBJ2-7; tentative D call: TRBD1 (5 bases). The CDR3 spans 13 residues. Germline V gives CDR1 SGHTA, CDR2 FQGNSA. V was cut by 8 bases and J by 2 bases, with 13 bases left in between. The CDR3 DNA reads TGTGCCAGCTCGATGACAGCTACCTACGAGCAGTACTTC. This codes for CASSMTATYEQYF. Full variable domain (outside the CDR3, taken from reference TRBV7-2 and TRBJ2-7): GAGVSQSPSNKVTEKGKDVELRCDPISGHTALYWYRQSLGQGLEFLIYFQGNSAPDKSGLPSDRFSAERTGGSVSTLTIQRTQQEDSAVYLCASSMTATYEQYFGPGTRLTVT.

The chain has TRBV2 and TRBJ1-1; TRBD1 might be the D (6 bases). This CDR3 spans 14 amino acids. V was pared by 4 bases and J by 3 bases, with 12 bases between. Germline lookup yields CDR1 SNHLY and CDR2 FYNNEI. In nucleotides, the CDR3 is TGTGCCAGCAGTGGAGGGGGTTGGGACACTGAAGCTTTCTTT. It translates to CASSGGGWDTEAFF.

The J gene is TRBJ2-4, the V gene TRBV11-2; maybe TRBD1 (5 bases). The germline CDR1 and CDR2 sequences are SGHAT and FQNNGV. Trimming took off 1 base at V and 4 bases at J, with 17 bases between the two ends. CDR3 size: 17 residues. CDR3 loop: CASSLVVDKGLKNIQYF. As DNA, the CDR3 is TGTGCCAGCAGCTTAGTTGTCGATAAGGGGTTGAAAAACATTCAGTACTTC.

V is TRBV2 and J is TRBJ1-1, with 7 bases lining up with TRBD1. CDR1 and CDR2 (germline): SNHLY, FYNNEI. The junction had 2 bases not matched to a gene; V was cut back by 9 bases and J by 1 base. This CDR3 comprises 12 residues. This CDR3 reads CARRTGNTEAFF. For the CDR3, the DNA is TGTGCCAGAAGGACAGGGAACACTGAAGCTTTCTTT. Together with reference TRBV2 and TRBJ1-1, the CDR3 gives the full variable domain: EPEVTQTPSHQVTQMGQEVILRCVPISNHLYFYWYRQILGQKVEFLVSFYNNEISEKSEIFDDQFSVERPDGSNFTLKIRSTKLEDSAMYFCARRTGNTEAFFGQGTRLTVV.

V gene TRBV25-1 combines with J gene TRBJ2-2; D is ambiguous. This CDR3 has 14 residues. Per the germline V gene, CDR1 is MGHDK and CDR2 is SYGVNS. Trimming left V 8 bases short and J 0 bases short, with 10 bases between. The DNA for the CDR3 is TGTGCCAGCTCGTCGGATGCGAACACCGGGGAGCTGTTTTTT. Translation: CASSSDANTGELFF.

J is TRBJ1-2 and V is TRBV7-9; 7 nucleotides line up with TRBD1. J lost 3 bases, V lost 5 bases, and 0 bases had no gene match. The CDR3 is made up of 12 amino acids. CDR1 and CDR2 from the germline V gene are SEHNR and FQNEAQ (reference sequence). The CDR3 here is CASSTGDYGYTF. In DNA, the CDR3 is TGTGCCAGCAGCACAGGGGACTATGGCTACACCTTC.

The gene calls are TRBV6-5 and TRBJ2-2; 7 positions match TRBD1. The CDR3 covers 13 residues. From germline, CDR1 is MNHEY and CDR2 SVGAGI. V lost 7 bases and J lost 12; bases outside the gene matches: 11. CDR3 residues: CASTRRGTAKLFF. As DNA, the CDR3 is TGTGCCAGCACCCGAAGGGGGACAGCGAAGCTGTTTTTT.

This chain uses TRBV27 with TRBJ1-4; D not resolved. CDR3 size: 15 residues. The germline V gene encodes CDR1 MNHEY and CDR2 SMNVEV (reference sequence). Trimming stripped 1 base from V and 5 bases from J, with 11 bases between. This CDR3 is CASSLYRGLNEKLFF. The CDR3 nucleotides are TGTGCCAGCAGTTTATATCGGGGTCTAAATGAAAAACTGTTTTTT. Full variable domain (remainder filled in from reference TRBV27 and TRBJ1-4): EAQVTQNPRYLITVTGKKLTVTCSQNMNHEYMSWYRQDPGLGLRQIYYSMNVEVTDKGDVPEGYKVSRKEKRNFPLILESPSPNQTSLYFCASSLYRGLNEKLFFGSGTQLSVL.

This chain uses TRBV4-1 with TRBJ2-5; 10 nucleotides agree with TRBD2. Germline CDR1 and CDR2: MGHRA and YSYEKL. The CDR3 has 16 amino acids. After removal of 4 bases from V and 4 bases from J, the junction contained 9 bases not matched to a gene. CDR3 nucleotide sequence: TGCGCCAGCAGCCTCTTACTAGCGGGGCCCGCAGAGACCCAGTACTTC. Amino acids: CASSLLLAGPAETQYF.

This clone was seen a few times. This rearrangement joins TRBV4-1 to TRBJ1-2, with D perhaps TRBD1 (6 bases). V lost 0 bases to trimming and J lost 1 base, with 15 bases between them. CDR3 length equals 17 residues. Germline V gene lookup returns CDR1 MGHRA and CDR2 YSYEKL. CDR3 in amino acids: CASSQDPRTVFNYGYTF. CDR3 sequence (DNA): TGCGCCAGCAGCCAAGATCCTAGGACAGTCTTTAACTATGGCTACACCTTC.

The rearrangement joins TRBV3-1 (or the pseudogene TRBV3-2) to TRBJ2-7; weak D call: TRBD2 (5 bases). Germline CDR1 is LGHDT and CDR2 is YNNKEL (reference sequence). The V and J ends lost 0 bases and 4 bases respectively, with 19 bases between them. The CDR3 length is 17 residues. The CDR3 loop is CASSQDSGLAYPYEQYF. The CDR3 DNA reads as TGTGCCAGCAGCCAAGACTCCGGGCTAGCTTATCCTTACGAGCAGTACTTC.

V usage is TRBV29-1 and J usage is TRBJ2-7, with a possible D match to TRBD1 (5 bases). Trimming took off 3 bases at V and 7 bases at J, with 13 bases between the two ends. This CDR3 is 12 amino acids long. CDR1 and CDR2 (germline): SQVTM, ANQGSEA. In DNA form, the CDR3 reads TGCAGCGTTGACGACAGCAAGGGAGAGCAGTACTTC. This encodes CSVDDSKGEQYF.

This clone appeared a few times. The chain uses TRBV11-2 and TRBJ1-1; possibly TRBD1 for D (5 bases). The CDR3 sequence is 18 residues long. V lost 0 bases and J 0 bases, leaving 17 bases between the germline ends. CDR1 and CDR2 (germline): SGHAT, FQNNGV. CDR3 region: CASSLDFQGTSMNTEAFF. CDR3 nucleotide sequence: TGTGCCAGCAGCTTAGATTTTCAAGGGACTAGCATGAACACTGAAGCTTTCTTT. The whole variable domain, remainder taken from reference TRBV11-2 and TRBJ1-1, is EAGVAQSPRYKIIEKRQSVAFWCNPISGHATLYWYQQILGQGPKLLIQFQNNGVVDDSQLPKDRFSAERLKGVDSTLKIQPAKLEDSAVYLCASSLDFQGTSMNTEAFFGQGTRLTVV.

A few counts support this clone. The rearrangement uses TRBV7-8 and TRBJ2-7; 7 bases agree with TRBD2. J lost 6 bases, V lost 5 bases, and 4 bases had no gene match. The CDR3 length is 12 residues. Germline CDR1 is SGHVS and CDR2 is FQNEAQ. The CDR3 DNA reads TGTGCCAGCAGCCCCGGGACTATCGAGCAGTACTTC. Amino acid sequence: CASSPGTIEQYF.

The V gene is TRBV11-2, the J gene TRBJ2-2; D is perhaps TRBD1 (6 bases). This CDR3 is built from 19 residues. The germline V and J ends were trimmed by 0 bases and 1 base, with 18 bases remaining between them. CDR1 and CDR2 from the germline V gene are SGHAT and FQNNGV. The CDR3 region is CASSLDLTPDRRNTGELFF. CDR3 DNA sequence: TGTGCCAGCAGCTTAGATCTTACTCCGGACAGACGGAACACCGGGGAGCTGTTTTTT.

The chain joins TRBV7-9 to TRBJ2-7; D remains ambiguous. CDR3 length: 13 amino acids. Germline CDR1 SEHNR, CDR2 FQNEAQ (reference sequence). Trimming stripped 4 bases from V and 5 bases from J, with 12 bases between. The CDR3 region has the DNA TGTGCCAGCAGCTACTACTCCCGTAACGAGCAGTACTTC. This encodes CASSYYSRNEQYF.

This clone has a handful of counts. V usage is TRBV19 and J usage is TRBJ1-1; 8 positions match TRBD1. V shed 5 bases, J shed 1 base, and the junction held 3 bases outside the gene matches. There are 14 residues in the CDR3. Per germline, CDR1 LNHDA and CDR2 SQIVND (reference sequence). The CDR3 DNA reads TGTGCCAGTAGTGTGGACAGGGCGAACACTGAAGCTTTCTTT. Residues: CASSVDRANTEAFF.

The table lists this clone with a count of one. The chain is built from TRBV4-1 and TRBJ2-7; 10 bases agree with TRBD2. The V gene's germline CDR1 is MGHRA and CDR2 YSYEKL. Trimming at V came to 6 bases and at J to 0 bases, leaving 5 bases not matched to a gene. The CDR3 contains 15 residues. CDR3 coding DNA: TGCGCCAGCAGACAGGTAGCGGGGGGCTCCTACGAGCAGTACTTC. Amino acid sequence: CASRQVAGGSYEQYF.

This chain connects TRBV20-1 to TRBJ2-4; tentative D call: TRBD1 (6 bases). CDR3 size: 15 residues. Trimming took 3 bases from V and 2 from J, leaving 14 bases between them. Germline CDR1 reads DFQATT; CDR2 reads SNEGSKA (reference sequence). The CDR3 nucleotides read TGCAGTGCTAGTTTGGGGGCCTCATCCAAAAACATTCAGTACTTC. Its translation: CSASLGASSKNIQYF.

CDR3 nucleotides: TGTGCCAGCAGCTCCTCAACTAGAGGTGGATACGAGCAGTACTTC. Translating it yields CASSSSTRGGYEQYF. The J gene is TRBJ2-7, the V gene TRBV13, with D possibly matching TRBD2 (5 bases). Looked up from germline, CDR1 is PRHDT and CDR2 is FYEKMQ (reference sequence). The ends were cut back, 4 bases at V and 4 bases at J, with 17 bases in the middle. The CDR3 runs to 15 residues.

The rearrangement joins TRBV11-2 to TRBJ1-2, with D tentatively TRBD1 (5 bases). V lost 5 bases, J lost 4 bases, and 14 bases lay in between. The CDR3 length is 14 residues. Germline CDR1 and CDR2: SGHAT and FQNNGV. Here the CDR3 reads CASSPQGRGYGYTF. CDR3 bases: TGTGCCAGCAGCCCCCAGGGTCGTGGCTATGGCTACACCTTC.

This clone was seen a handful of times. The CDR3 bases are TGTGCCAGCAGCTGGAACAGGGGACACACCGGGGAGCTGTTTTTT. It specifies CASSWNRGHTGELFF. V usage is TRBV7-9 and J usage is TRBJ2-2; TRBD1 matches at 7 bases. The CDR3 is 15 residues long. Losses at the gene ends were 4 bases for V and 3 bases for J; bases not matched to a gene: 5. Germline values: CDR1 SEHNR, CDR2 FQNEAQ (reference sequence).

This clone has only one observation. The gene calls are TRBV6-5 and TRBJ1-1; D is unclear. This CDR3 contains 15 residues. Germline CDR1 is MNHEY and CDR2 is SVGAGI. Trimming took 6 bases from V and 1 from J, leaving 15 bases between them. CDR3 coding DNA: TGTGCCAGCAGCACCCAGGTACGCAGGAACACTGAAGCTTTCTTT. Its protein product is CASSTQVRRNTEAFF.

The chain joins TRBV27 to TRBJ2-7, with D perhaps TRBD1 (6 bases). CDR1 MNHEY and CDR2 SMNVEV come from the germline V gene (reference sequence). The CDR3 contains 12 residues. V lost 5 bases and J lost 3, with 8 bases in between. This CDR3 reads CASSLDSYEQYF. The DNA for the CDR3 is TGTGCCAGCAGTCTGGACAGCTACGAGCAGTACTTC.

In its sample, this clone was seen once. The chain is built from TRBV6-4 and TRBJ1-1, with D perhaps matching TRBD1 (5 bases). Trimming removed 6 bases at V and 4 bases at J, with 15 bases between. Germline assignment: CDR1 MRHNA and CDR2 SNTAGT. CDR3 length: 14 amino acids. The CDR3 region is CASRRGGLTTEAFF. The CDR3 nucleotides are TGTGCCAGCAGGCGTGGGGGGTTGACCACTGAAGCTTTCTTT.

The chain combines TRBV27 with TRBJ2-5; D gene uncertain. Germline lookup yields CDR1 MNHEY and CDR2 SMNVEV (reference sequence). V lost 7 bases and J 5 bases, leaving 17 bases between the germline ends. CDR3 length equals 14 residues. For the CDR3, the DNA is TGTGCCAGCAAGTTCCTTCCCACGGCGGAGACCCAGTACTTC. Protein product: CASKFLPTAETQYF.